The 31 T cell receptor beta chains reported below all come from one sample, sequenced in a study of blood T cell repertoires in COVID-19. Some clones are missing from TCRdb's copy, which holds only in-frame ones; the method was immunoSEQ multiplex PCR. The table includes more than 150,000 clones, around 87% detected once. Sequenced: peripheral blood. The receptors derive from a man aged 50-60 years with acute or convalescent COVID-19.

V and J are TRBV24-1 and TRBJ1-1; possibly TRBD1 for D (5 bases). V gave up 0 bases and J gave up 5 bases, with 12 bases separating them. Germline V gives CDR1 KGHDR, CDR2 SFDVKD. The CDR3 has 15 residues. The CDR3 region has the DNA TGTGCCACCAGTGATTTGCGGGGCGGGGAAACTGAAGCTTTCTTT. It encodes CATSDLRGGETEAFF.

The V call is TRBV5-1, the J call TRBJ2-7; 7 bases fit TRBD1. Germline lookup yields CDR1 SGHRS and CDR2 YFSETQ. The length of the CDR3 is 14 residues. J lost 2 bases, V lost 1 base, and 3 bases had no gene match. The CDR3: CASSLPQGAYEQYF. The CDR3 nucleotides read TGCGCCAGCAGCTTGCCCCAGGGGGCCTACGAGCAGTACTTC.

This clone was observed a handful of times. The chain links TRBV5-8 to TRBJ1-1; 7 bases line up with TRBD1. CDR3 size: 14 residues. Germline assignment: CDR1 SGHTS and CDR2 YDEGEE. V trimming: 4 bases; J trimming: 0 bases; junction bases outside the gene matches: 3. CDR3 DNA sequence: TGTGCCAGCAGCAGGGGACAGTTGAACACTGAAGCTTTCTTT. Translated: CASSRGQLNTEAFF.

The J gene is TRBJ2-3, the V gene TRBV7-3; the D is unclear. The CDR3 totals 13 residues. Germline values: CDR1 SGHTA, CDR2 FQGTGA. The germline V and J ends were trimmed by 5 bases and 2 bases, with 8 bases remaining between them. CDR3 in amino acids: CASSQANTDTQYF. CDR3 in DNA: TGTGCCAGCAGCCAAGCTAACACAGATACGCAGTATTTT.

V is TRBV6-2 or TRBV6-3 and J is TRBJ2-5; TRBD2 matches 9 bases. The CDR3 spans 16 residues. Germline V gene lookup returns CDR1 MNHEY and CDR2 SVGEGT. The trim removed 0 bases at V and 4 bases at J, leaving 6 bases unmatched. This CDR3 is CASSYSPSGGPETQYF. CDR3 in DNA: TGTGCCAGCAGTTACTCACCGAGCGGGGGGCCAGAGACCCAGTACTTC.

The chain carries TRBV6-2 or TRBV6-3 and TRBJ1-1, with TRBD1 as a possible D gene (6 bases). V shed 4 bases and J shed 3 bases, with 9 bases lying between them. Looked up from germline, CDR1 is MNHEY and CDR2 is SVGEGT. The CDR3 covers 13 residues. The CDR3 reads CASSLGHYTEAFF. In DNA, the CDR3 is TGTGCCAGCAGTTTGGGACACTACACTGAAGCTTTCTTT.

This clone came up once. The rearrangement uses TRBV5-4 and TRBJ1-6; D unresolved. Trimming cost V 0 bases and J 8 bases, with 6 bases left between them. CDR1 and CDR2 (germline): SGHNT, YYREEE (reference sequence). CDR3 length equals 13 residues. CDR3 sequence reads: CASSLAAYSPLHF. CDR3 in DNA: TGTGCCAGCAGCTTGGCCGCGTATTCACCCCTCCACTTT.

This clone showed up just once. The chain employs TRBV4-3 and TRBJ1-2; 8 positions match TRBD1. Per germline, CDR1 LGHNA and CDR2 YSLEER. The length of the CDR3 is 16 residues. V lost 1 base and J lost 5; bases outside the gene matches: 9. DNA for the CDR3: TGCGCCAGCAGCCAAGGACTTGAAGGACAGGGATATGGCTACACCTTC. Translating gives CASSQGLEGQGYGYTF.

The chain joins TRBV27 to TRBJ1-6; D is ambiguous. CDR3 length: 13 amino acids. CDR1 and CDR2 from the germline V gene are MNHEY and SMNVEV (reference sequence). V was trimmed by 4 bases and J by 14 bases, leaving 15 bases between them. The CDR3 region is CASSSGPGLALHF. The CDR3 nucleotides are TGTGCCAGCAGTTCCGGACCGGGATTGGCCCTCCACTTT.

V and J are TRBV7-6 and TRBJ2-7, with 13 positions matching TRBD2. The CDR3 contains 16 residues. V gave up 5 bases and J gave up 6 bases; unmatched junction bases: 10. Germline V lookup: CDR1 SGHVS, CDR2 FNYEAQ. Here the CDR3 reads CASSLGLAGSASEQYF. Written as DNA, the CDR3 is TGTGCCAGCAGCCTGGGACTAGCGGGATCAGCCTCCGAGCAGTACTTC.

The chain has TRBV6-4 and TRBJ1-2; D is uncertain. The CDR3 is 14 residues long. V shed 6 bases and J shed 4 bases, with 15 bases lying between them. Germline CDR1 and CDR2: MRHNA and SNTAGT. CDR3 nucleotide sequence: TGTGCCAGCAGGCCCCGGTGGGCCCTCTATGGCTACACCTTC. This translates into CASRPRWALYGYTF.

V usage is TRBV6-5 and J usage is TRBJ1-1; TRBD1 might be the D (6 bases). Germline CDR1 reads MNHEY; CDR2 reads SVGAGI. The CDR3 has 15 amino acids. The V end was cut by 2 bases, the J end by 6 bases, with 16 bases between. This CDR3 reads CASSYGTGYWAEAFF. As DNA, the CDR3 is TGTGCCAGCAGTTACGGAACAGGGTATTGGGCTGAAGCTTTCTTT.

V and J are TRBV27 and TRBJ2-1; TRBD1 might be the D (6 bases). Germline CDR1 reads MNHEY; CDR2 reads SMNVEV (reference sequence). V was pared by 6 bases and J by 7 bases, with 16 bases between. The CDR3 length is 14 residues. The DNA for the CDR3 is TGTGCCAGCAGACTACCAGGGGTTTGGAATGAGCAGTTCTTC. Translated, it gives CASRLPGVWNEQFF.

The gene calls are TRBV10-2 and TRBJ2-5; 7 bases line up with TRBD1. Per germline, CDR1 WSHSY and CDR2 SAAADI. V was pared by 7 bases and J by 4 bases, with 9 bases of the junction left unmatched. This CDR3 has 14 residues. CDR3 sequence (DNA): TGCGCCAGCAAACGCGACAGGGCAGCAGAGACCCAGTACTTC. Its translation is CASKRDRAAETQYF.

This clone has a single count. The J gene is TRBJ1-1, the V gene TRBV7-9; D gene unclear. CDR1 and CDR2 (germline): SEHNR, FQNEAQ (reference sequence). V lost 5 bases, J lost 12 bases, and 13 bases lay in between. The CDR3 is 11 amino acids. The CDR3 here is CASSQTERTFF. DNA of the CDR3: TGTGCCAGCAGCCAAACGGAGAGGACTTTCTTT.

The CDR3 protein is CASRLRDSPNYGYTF. CDR3 nucleotide sequence: TGTGCCAGCCGACTGAGGGACAGTCCAAACTATGGCTACACCTTC. This rearrangement joins TRBV6-5 to TRBJ1-2; 7 bases agree with TRBD1. Losses at the gene ends were 8 bases for V and 2 bases for J; bases not matched to a gene: 11. The CDR3 loop spans 15 amino acids. Germline-derived CDR1 and CDR2 are MNHEY and SVGAGI.

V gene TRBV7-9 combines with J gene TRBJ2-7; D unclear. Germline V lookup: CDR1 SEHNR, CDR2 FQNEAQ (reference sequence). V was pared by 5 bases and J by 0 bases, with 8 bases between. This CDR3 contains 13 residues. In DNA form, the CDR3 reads TGTGCCAGCAGCCCACGGTCCTCCTACGAGCAGTACGTC. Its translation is CASSPRSSYEQYV.

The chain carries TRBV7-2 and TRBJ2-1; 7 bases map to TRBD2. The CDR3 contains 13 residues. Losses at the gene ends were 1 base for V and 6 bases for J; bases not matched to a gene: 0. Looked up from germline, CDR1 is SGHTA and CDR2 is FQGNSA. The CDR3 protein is CASSLGTSNEQFF. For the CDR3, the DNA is TGTGCCAGCAGCTTAGGGACTAGCAATGAGCAGTTCTTC.

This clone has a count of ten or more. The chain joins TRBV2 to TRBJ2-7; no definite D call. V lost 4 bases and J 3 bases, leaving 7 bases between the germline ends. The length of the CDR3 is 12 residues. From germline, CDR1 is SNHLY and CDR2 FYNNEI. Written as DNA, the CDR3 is TGTGCCAGCAGTGGGCTCGTCTACGAGCAGTACGTC. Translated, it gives CASSGLVYEQYV.

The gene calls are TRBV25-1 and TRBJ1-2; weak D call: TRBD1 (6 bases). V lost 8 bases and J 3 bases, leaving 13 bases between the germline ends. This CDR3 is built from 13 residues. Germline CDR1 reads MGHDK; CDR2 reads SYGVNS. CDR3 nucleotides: TGTGCCAGCTCCAACAGGGAAGACTATGGCTACACCTTC. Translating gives CASSNREDYGYTF.

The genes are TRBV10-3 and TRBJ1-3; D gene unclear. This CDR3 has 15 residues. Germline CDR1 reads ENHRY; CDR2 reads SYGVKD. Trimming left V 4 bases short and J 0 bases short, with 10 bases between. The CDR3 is CAISGSDYSGNTIYF. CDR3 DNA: TGTGCCATCAGTGGGTCCGACTACTCTGGAAACACCATATATTTT.

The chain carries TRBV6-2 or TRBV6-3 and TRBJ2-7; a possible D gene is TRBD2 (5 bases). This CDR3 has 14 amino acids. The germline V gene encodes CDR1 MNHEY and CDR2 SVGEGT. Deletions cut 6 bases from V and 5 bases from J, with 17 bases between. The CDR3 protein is CASSLQLGFNEQYF. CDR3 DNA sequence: TGTGCCAGCAGCCTACAACTAGGGTTCAACGAGCAGTACTTC.

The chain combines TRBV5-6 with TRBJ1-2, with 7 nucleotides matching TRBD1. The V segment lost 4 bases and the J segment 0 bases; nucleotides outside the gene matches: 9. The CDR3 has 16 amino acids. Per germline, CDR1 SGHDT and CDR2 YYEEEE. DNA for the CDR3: TGTGCCAGCAGCGATCCGGGACAGAGACCTAACTATGGCTACACCTTC. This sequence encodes CASSDPGQRPNYGYTF.

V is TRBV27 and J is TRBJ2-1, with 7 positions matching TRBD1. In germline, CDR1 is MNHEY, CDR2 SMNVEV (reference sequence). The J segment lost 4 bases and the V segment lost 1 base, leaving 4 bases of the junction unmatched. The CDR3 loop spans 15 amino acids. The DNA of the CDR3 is TGTGCCAGCAGTTTATTAGGGACAGTTTACAATGAGCAGTTCTTC. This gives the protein CASSLLGTVYNEQFF.

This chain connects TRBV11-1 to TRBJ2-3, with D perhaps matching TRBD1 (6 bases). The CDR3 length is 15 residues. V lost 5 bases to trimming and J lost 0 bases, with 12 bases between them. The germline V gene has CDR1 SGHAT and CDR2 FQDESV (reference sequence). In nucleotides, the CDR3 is TGTGCCAGCAGCCTAGGGACACCTAGCACAGATACGCAGTATTTT. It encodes CASSLGTPSTDTQYF.

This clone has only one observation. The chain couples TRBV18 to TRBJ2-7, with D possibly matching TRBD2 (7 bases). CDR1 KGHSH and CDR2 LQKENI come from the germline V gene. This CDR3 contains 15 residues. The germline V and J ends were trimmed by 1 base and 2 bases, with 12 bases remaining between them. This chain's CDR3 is CASSPLGGPAYEQYV. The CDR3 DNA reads TGTGCCAGCTCACCACTGGGGGGGCCCGCCTACGAGCAGTACGTC.

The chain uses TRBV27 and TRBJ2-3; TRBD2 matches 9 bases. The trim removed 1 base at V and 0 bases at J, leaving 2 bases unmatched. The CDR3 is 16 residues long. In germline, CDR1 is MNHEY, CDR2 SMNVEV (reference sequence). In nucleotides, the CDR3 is TGTGCCAGCAGTTTATGGCTAGCGGGGAGCACAGATACGCAGTATTTT. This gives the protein CASSLWLAGSTDTQYF.

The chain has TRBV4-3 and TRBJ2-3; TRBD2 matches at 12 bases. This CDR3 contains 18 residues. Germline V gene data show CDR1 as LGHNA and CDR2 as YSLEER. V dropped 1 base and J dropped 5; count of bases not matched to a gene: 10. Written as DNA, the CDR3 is TGCGCCAGCAGCCAAGCCCCTAGCGGGGGGGCTGGGGAAGATACGCAGTATTTT. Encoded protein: CASSQAPSGGAGEDTQYF.

The CDR3 loop reads CASSSFVLLPNTGELFF. In DNA, the CDR3 is TGTGCCAGCAGCTCCTTCGTTTTACTACCCAACACCGGGGAGCTGTTTTTT. V gene TRBV11-2 combines with J gene TRBJ2-2; D is unclear. This CDR3 has 17 amino acids. V lost 4 bases to trimming and J lost 2 bases, with 17 bases between them. The germline CDR1 and CDR2 sequences are SGHAT and FQNNGV.

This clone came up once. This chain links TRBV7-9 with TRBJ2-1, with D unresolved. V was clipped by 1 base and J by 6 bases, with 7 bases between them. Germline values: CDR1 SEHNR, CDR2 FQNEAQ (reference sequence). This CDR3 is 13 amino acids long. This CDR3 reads CASSLDILNEQFF. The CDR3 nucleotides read TGTGCCAGCAGCTTAGATATTCTCAATGAGCAGTTCTTC.

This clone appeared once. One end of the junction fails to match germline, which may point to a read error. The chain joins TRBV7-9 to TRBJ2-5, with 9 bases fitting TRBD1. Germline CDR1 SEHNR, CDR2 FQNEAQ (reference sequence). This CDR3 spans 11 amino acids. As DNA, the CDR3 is TGCTGGACAGGGGCAGGGGAGACCCAGTACTTC. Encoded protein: CWTGAGETQYF.